This T cell receptor beta chain originates from a study of blood T cell repertoires in COVID-19. Study context: Researchers got acute and convalescent COVID-19 samples from the United States, Italy and Spain.

V gave up 0 bases and J gave up 6 bases; unmatched junction bases: 14. CDR1 is LGHDT, CDR2 YNNKEL, per germline (reference sequence). The CDR3 runs 19 residues. In the original workflow: Amplification of reference gene primers provided the estimated nucleated cell counts. The data were produced by immunoSEQ multiplex PCR, yet TCRdb's version contains in-frame clones alone and is incomplete. Clone size and V and J calls were adopted from that table, with D and trimming inferred from the DNA. The sample includes a few hundred thousand clones, 91% of them seen just once. The material sequenced was peripheral blood. The TCR comes from a person aged 18-30 years with COVID-19, enrolled during active disease. The rearrangement joins TRBV3-1 (or the pseudogene TRBV3-2) to TRBJ2-3, with 11 bases lining up with TRBD2. The CDR3 loop reads CASSQDYGAGTSGRDTQYF. The DNA of the CDR3 is TGTGCCAGCAGCCAAGATTACGGGGCAGGGACTAGCGGTCGGGATACGCAGTATTTT.